The next 9 T cell receptor beta chains were all read from a single sample in a study of T cells in Graves' hyperthyroidism and ophthalmopathy. TCR beta CDR3 sequences were amplified from RNA transcripts. Initially, a first-round RT-PCR of the TCR CDR3 employed the HTBI primer set. TCRdb fed the multiplex PCR reads into MiXCR, producing one record per CDR3 protein. In the table there are 550,000 to 700,000 distinct CDR3 sequences, about 15% of which are singletons. The sequencing sample was made of blood. These receptors were taken from a woman aged 40 to 50 with Graves' ophthalmopathy.

As for this clonotype: No conserved phenylalanine or tryptophan is present at the end of the CDR3, so a read error is the likely explanation. This chain links TRBV20-1 with TRBJ2-7; 8 positions agree with TRBD1. The CDR3 contains 14 residues. The germline gives CDR1 DFQATT, CDR2 SNEGSKA (reference sequence). The ends lost 5 bases at V and 3 bases at J; junction bases unmatched: 9. CDR3 loop: CSALTGGKDYEQYL. In DNA form, the CDR3 reads TGCAGTGCTTTAACAGGGGGTAAAGACTACGAGCAGTACCTC.

This clonotype occurred many times. The chain carries TRBV27 and TRBJ1-1, with 9 bases fitting TRBD1. This CDR3 region has 15 residues. The V segment lost 5 bases and the J segment 7 bases; nucleotides outside the gene matches: 11. CDR1 is MNHEY, CDR2 SMNVEV, per germline (reference sequence). This chain's CDR3 is CASSPQGTGKYEAFF. The DNA for the CDR3 is TGTGCCAGCAGTCCCCAAGGGACAGGGAAGTATGAAGCTTTCTTT.

At least ten counts were recorded for this clonotype. The chain combines TRBV28 with TRBJ1-1; TRBD1 might be the D (6 bases). The CDR3 is 17 amino acids. CDR1 and CDR2 from the germline V gene are MDHEN and SYDVKM. Trimming left V 6 bases short and J 4 bases short, with 24 bases between. The CDR3 loop reads CASSEVRGTPTGTEAFF. Written as DNA, the CDR3 is TGTGCCAGCAGCGAGGTACGGGGGACACCTACAGGCACTGAAGCTTTCTTT.

With regard to this clonotype: Just one base apart from a much larger clone, this may be a read error. The gene calls are TRBV6-2 or TRBV6-3 and TRBJ2-2, with TRBD2 matching over 7 bases. The CDR3 spans 14 residues. Germline values: CDR1 MNHEY, CDR2 SVGEGT. CDR3 in DNA: TGTGCCAGCAGTTACGGTGACAGCAGCGGGGAGCTGCTTTTT. The encoded protein is CASSYGDSSGELLF.

This clonotype was seen only a few times. V usage is TRBV6-1 and J usage is TRBJ2-7; 8 nucleotides align to TRBD1. Germline loops: CDR1 MNHNS, CDR2 SASEGT. J gave up 3 bases and V 5 bases, and 9 bases lay outside the gene matches. The CDR3 extends over 15 amino acids. This chain's CDR3 is CASSKRQGIDYEQYF. CDR3 bases: TGTGCCAGCAGTAAGAGACAGGGGATTGACTACGAGCAGTACTTC.

This clonotype showed up many times. The genes are TRBV7-8 and TRBJ1-1; TRBD1 matches 11 bases. Germline-derived CDR1 and CDR2 are SGHVS and FQNEAQ. V dropped 5 bases and J dropped 0; count of bases not matched to a gene: 8. The CDR3 runs to 17 residues. The CDR3 loop reads CASSPGQGAILNTEAFF. CDR3 in DNA: TGTGCCAGCAGCCCAGGACAGGGGGCCATTTTGAACACTGAAGCTTTCTTT.

This clonotype was counted at least ten times. This rearrangement joins TRBV7-2 to TRBJ1-5, with D tentatively TRBD1 (5 bases). Germline V gene sequence: CDR1 SGHTA, CDR2 FQGNSA. The V and J ends lost 3 bases and 6 bases respectively, with 12 bases between them. The CDR3 has 14 amino acids. CDR3: CASSLPGGGQPQHF. The DNA for the CDR3 is TGTGCCAGCAGCTTGCCGGGGGGGGGTCAGCCCCAGCATTTT. Filled out from reference TRBV7-2 and TRBJ1-5, the complete variable domain reads GAGVSQSPSNKVTEKGKDVELRCDPISGHTALYWYRQSLGQGLEFLIYFQGNSAPDKSGLPSDRFSAERTGGSVSTLTIQRTQQEDSAVYLCASSLPGGGQPQHFGDGTRLSIL.

This clonotype was recorded at least ten times. The chain carries TRBV12-3 or TRBV12-4 and TRBJ2-2, with 7 positions matching TRBD1. With V trimmed by 5 bases and J by 7 bases, 7 bases remained unmatched. The CDR3 has 14 amino acids. CDR3 DNA sequence: TGTGCCAGCAGTCCATCCGACAGGGTCGGGGAGCTGTTTTTT. Translated: CASSPSDRVGELFF.

Ten or more counts support this clonotype. The rearrangement uses TRBV28 and TRBJ1-2; D is possibly TRBD1 (6 bases). The V gene lost 6 bases and the J gene lost 0 bases, with 14 bases spanning the gap. The CDR3 has 15 amino acids. Germline V gene lookup returns CDR1 MDHEN and CDR2 SYDVKM. The CDR3 nucleotides read TGTGCCAGCAGAGGCGTTCGGACAGCTAACTATGGCTACACCTTC. The encoded protein is CASRGVRTANYGYTF.